Listed below are T cell receptor beta chains from one sample, sequenced in a study of blood T cell repertoires in COVID-19. This table comes from immunoSEQ multiplex PCR, and its TCRdb copy is limited to in-frame clones, with some not included. The sample lists about 150,000 clones, around 80% occurring once. Material: peripheral blood. The receptors stem from a woman between 70 and 85 years old who had recovered from COVID-19. Each CDR3 is given with its conserved first and last residue. D genes are given only for firm matches. Clone size is stated in some rows and not others, as once, few, many or a class when expanded.

TGCAGCGTCGACAGGGGTAGGTCCCCCGGGGAGCTGTTTTTT	CSVDRGRSPGELFF	TRBV29-1	TRBJ2-2	TRBD1	NA
TGTGCCAGTAGCCAGGGTCCCCAGCATTTT	CASSQGPQHF	TRBV19	TRBJ1-5	NA	NA
TGCGCCAGCAGCTTGACGAGTGGGAACACTGAAGCTTTCTTT	CASSLTSGNTEAFF	TRBV5-1	TRBJ1-1	NA	NA
TGTGCCAGCAGCCCACCACCCGGGACAGGGGACCGCTACGAGCAGTACTTC	CASSPPPGTGDRYEQYF	TRBV5-4	TRBJ2-7	TRBD1	NA
TGTGCCAGCAGTTCCCCCCCCGAACTCCTCTATGGCTACACCTTC	CASSSPPELLYGYTF	TRBV28	TRBJ1-2	NA	NA
TGTGCCAGCAGCTTGTGGGGGACAGGGCTTAATCAGCCCCAGCATTTT	CASSLWGTGLNQPQHF	TRBV5-5	TRBJ1-5	TRBD1	once
TGTGCCAGCAGCCCAGGGGCTAGCGGGAGCTTGTATGAGCAGTTCTTC	CASSPGASGSLYEQFF	TRBV9	TRBJ2-1	TRBD2	NA
TGTGCCAGCAGTGGTGGACAGGGGGACCCCCAGTCACGGTATTTACACGAGCAGTACTTC	CASSGGQGDPQSRYLHEQYF	TRBV2	TRBJ2-7	TRBD1	NA
TGTGCCAGCAGTCAGGGGCCAGGTCAGCCCCAGCATTTT	CASSQGPGQPQHF	TRBV6-5	TRBJ1-5	NA	NA
TGTGCCAGCAGCTCCGGACACCCCTATGGCTACACCTTC	CASSSGHPYGYTF	TRBV5-4	TRBJ1-2	NA	once
TGTGCCAGCAGCTTAGACACAGGGGGCAATCAGCCCCAGCATTTT	CASSLDTGGNQPQHF	TRBV7-8	TRBJ1-5	TRBD1	NA
TGCGCCAGCAGTCCACAGGGGGCTAACTATGGCTACACCTTC	CASSPQGANYGYTF	TRBV10-2	TRBJ1-2	TRBD1	few
TGTGCCAGCAGCTTAGGAGGGCGGGAGAGCTCCTACGAGCAGTACTTC	CASSLGGRESSYEQYF	TRBV11-3	TRBJ2-7	TRBD2	NA
TGCGCCAGCAGCTTGGAGGCAGAGGCCTACGAGCAGTACTTC	CASSLEAEAYEQYF	TRBV5-1	TRBJ2-7	NA	once
TGTGCCACCAGTCGGGGGAACACCGGGGAGCTGTTTTTT	CATSRGNTGELFF	TRBV19	TRBJ2-2	NA	once
TGTGCCAGCACCTACCCTAGCGGGGGCACCTACGAGCAGTACTTC	CASTYPSGGTYEQYF	TRBV6-6	TRBJ2-7	TRBD2	NA
TGTGCCAGCTCACCGCGGGGAGCCGCTGATGAAAAACTGTTTTTT	CASSPRGAADEKLFF	TRBV18	TRBJ1-4	NA	NA
TGTGCCAGTAGCATTGGGTGGCGGGGCAACACTGAAGCTTTCTTT	CASSIGWRGNTEAFF	TRBV19	TRBJ1-1	NA	NA
TGTGCCAGCAGCTTAGGGACATGGAGAGCTTTCTTT	CASSLGTWRAFF	TRBV7-2	TRBJ1-1	NA	once
TGTGCCAGCAGCTCCCGGACAGGCAATCAGCCCCAGCATTTT	CASSSRTGNQPQHF	TRBV5-8	TRBJ1-5	NA	once
TGCGCCAGCAGCCACCTCCCACTACTAGATGGGCCCTCCTACGAGCAGTACTTC	CASSHLPLLDGPSYEQYF	TRBV5-1	TRBJ2-7	NA	NA
TGTGCCAGCAGCCGGACAGGGATCACTGAAGCTTTCTTT	CASSRTGITEAFF	TRBV7-2	TRBJ1-1	TRBD1	once
TGTGCCAGCAGCCAGGCGACCTTCTTTTATGGCTACACCTTC	CASSQATFFYGYTF	TRBV7-9	TRBJ1-2	NA	NA
TGTGCCAGCAGTGACGGCAGGGCCCAGGGCCCCCAGCATTTT	CASSDGRAQGPQHF	TRBV6-1	TRBJ1-5	NA	NA
TGTGCCAGCAAGGACAGGGTAAGCAATCAGCCCCAGCATTTT	CASKDRVSNQPQHF	TRBV2	TRBJ1-5	TRBD1	NA
TGTGCCAGCAGCACCGGGACAGGGGGAAACATTCAGTACTTC	CASSTGTGGNIQYF	TRBV6-5	TRBJ2-4	TRBD1	NA
TGTGCCAGCAGCAAAAAGCGGGAGAGAGGCTACGAGCAGTACTTC	CASSKKRERGYEQYF	TRBV21-1	TRBJ2-7	NA	NA
TGTGCCAGCAGCCCCCGAACCGGACACCGAAACACCATATATTTT	CASSPRTGHRNTIYF	TRBV5-6	TRBJ1-3	NA	NA
TGTGCCAGCAGCCCCGACAGGAAGACCTACAATGAGCAGTTCTTC	CASSPDRKTYNEQFF	TRBV6-5	TRBJ2-1	NA	NA
TGTGCCACCAGCAAGACCGCAGGGGACACCGGGGAGCTGTTTTTT	CATSKTAGDTGELFF	TRBV15	TRBJ2-2	NA	NA
TGTGCCAGCTCACTCGGGACAGGGCGAGAGACCCAGTACTTC	CASSLGTGRETQYF	TRBV18	TRBJ2-5	TRBD1	NA
TGTGCCAGCAGCTCGGCACAGGGGGTCGGCTACACCTTC	CASSSAQGVGYTF	TRBV11-2	TRBJ1-2	TRBD1	NA
TGTGCCAGCAGCTTCCAACCCCGGGGCGGGGAGCTGTTTTTT	CASSFQPRGGELFF	TRBV3-1/TRBV3-2	TRBJ2-2	NA	NA
TGTGCCAGCAGCTCGCTCAGACAGCCCGGGGGAGCTTTCTTT	CASSSLRQPGGAFF	TRBV7-8	TRBJ1-1	NA	NA